The following is a T cell receptor (beta chain) sequence with its context. What it recognizes is unknown. These data come from a study of cytomegalovirus exposure and HLA in healthy donors. Study-wide findings and caveats: In a later analysis, TCR beta V- and J-gene trimming showed a link to a missense DCLRE1C variant. Apart from CMV serostatus, no immune exposure information was available. Overall, approximately 150 TCR beta chains were annotated as cytomegalovirus-associated. Analyzed later, association rates of TCRs varied across HLA loci, with DRB1 most and HLA-C fewest.

Use of 60 Vbeta and 13 Jbeta primers characterized the PCR. Clones were read by immunoSEQ multiplex PCR, and TCRdb kept only the in-frame ones, dropping some. This table holds more than 150,000 clones, 80% found once. This clonotype was obtained from a woman under 40 in good health and CMV-seronegative. Material for sequencing was PBMCs.

CDR3 coding DNA: TGTGCCACCCCCAGCAAGGTGCAGGGAAGAGGAAACACCATATATTTT. Amino acid sequence: CATPSKVQGRGNTIYF. The chain joins TRBV21-1 to TRBJ1-3; the table gives TRBD1 as D, unverified against the DNA. TRBV21-1 is noted as a pseudogene. This CDR3 comprises 16 residues.